Listed here are 14 T cell receptor beta chains from one sample, sequenced in a study of blood T cell repertoires in COVID-19. The assay was immunoSEQ multiplex PCR, and TCRdb's table has in-frame clones only and misses some. Here the sample spans about 180,000 clones, approximately 89% being singletons. The specimen sequenced was PBMCs or T cells enriched from blood (not recorded which). The source of these receptors is a man aged 35 to 55 who had recovered from COVID-19.

The CDR3 region is CASSRPGQMNTEAFF. The CDR3 DNA reads as TGTGCCAGCAGCCGACCGGGACAGATGAACACTGAAGCTTTCTTT. V usage is TRBV7-9 and J usage is TRBJ1-1, with 7 bases lining up with TRBD1. From germline, CDR1 is SEHNR and CDR2 FQNEAQ (reference sequence). The CDR3 covers 15 residues. The V gene end was trimmed by 5 bases and the J gene end by 0 bases; junction bases not matched to a gene: 6.

This chain uses TRBV18 with TRBJ2-6, with D possibly being TRBD2 (5 bases). Germline assignment: CDR1 KGHSH and CDR2 LQKENI. The CDR3 covers 14 residues. V gave up 5 bases and J gave up 0 bases, with 5 bases separating them. The CDR3 protein is CASSGSSGANVLTF. CDR3 sequence (DNA): TGTGCCAGCTCAGGGAGCTCTGGGGCCAACGTCCTGACTTTC.

The chain combines TRBV28 with TRBJ1-6, with D maybe TRBD1 (5 bases). The V end lost 3 bases, the J end lost 0 bases, and 9 bases lay between the germline ends. From germline, CDR1 is MDHEN and CDR2 SYDVKM. The length of the CDR3 is 16 residues. The CDR3, as DNA: TGTGCCAGCAGTTTGGGCGGGGGCTCCTATAATTCACCCCTCCACTTT. Translating gives CASSLGGGSYNSPLHF. Full variable domain (missing parts from reference TRBV28 and TRBJ1-6): DVKVTQSSRYLVKRTGEKVFLECVQDMDHENMFWYRQDPGLGLRLIYFSYDVKMKEKGDIPEGYSVSREKKERFSLILESASTNQTSMYLCASSLGGGSYNSPLHFGNGTRLTVT.

The chain has TRBV7-8 and TRBJ2-5, with 11 bases that match TRBD2. This CDR3 is 17 amino acids long. The V gene's germline CDR1 is SGHVS and CDR2 FQNEAQ. The ends lost 1 base at V and 5 bases at J; junction bases unmatched: 9. The CDR3 bases are TGTGCCAGCAGCTTAGATCTCGGGTCTAGCGGGGGGGAGACCCAGTACTTC. This translates into CASSLDLGSSGGETQYF. The full variable domain, rest sourced from reference TRBV7-8 and TRBJ2-5, is GAGVSQSPRYKVAKRGQDVALRCDPISGHVSLFWYQQALGQGPEFLTYFQNEAQLDKSGLPSDRFFAERPEGSVSTLKIQRTQQEDSAVYLCASSLDLGSSGGETQYFGPGTRLLVL.

The chain joins TRBV2 to TRBJ2-7, with D tentatively TRBD1 (6 bases). The CDR3 totals 12 residues. Germline CDR1 SNHLY, CDR2 FYNNEI. Trimming shortened V by 7 bases and J by 4 bases, and 11 bases separated the two germline ends. The CDR3 nucleotides read TGTGCCAGCATTGCAGGGGTGTACGAGCAGTACTTC. Translating it yields CASIAGVYEQYF.

This clone turned up a few times. This sequence joins TRBV11-3 and TRBJ1-5; TRBD1 matches 9 bases. The CDR3 totals 13 residues. From germline, CDR1 is SGHNT and CDR2 YENEEA. The junction had 4 bases not matched to a gene; V was cut back by 5 bases and J by 8 bases. This CDR3 is CASSHGQGKPQHF. For the CDR3, the DNA is TGTGCCAGCAGCCACGGACAGGGGAAGCCCCAGCATTTT.

V and J are TRBV7-3 and TRBJ1-1, with D unclear. Germline V gene sequence: CDR1 SGHTA, CDR2 FQGTGA. This CDR3 has 12 amino acids. V lost 4 bases and J lost 1, with 4 bases in between. The DNA for the CDR3 is TGTGCCAGCAGCTACGGGAACACTGAAGCTTTCTTT. Encoded protein: CASSYGNTEAFF.

This chain joins TRBV19 and TRBJ1-2; weak D call: TRBD1 (5 bases). This CDR3 comprises 13 residues. CDR1 and CDR2 (germline): LNHDA, SQIVND (reference sequence). V was pared by 1 base and J by 5 bases, with 8 bases between. Here the CDR3 DNA reads TGTGCCAGTAGTATAGTGGGGGGTTATGGCTACACCTTC. It is translated as CASSIVGGYGYTF.

V is TRBV5-1 and J is TRBJ2-3; D not certain. In germline, CDR1 is SGHRS, CDR2 YFSETQ. The germline V and J ends were trimmed by 1 base and 0 bases, with 6 bases remaining between them. The CDR3 sequence is 14 residues long. The DNA of the CDR3 is TGCGCCAGCAGCTTGTATCGGAGCACAGATACGCAGTATTTT. It yields the protein CASSLYRSTDTQYF.

The chain recombines TRBV19 with TRBJ1-2; D is ambiguous. The germline gives CDR1 LNHDA, CDR2 SQIVND (reference sequence). The CDR3 covers 13 residues. Between the trimmed V and J ends, which lost 3 bases and 8 bases, there was a span of 13 bases. The CDR3 coding sequence is TGTGCCAGTAGTATCGACCTGGAGTACGGCTACACCTTC. This codes for CASSIDLEYGYTF.

A remark on this clone: One end of the junction varies from germline; a read error may be responsible. At the DNA level, this CDR3 is encoded by other sequences in the same sample as well. This chain connects TRBV19 to TRBJ2-2; tentative D call: TRBD2 (5 bases). The CDR3 sequence is 14 residues long. Germline CDR1 is LNHDA and CDR2 is SQIVND (reference sequence). The CDR3 DNA sequence: TGTGCCAGCAAGAAACCTACCGATACCGGGGAGTTGTTTTTT. Translated, it gives CASKKPTDTGELFF.

With respect to this clone: The same CDR3 arises from other DNA sequences in this sample as well. V is TRBV9 and J is TRBJ1-6, with 9 bases aligning to TRBD1. CDR1 and CDR2 (germline): SGDLS, YYNGEE. The junction had 0 bases not matched to a gene; V was cut back by 0 bases and J by 5 bases. The CDR3 covers 15 residues. The CDR3 nucleotides are TGTGCCAGCAGCGTAGGACAGGGGGATAATTCACCCCTCCACTTT. It translates to CASSVGQGDNSPLHF.

This chain links TRBV21-1 with TRBJ1-1; the DNA was not compared with TRBD1, the D call given in the table. TRBV21-1 is an annotated pseudogene. CDR3 length: 16 amino acids. CDR3 protein: CASSKWERGPNTEAFF. The CDR3 nucleotides read TGTGCCAGCAGCAAATGGGAAAGGGGCCCCAACACTGAAGCTTTCTTT.

As DNA, the CDR3 is TGCGCCAGCAGCTTTTCGCAGGGGCTTGAGGGTGGCTACACCTTC. Amino acid sequence: CASSFSQGLEGGYTF. This chain connects TRBV5-1 to TRBJ1-2; TRBD1 might be the D (6 bases). CDR1 and CDR2 (germline): SGHRS, YFSETQ. V was cut by 2 bases and J by 7 bases, with 18 bases left in between. The CDR3 runs 15 residues.